The rows below give T cell receptor beta chains drawn from one sample of a study of CD8 T cells in ankylosing spondylitis. Each CDR3 protein is one row after TCRdb ran MiXCR on the 5' RACE reads. The profile shows around 130,000 distinct CDR3 sequences, around 7% of them singletons. Sequenced input: blood, either unsorted or a sorted T cell fraction (not recorded which). These receptors were obtained from a male donor with ankylosing spondylitis or in good health (not recorded which). The CDR3 runs from the conserved cysteine through the conserved F or W. A D gene is named only where the DNA matches it firmly. Not all rows give a size; the values are once, few, many and, for expanded clones, a class.

d_call: .
v_call: TRBV5-1
j_call: TRBJ1-1
clone_size: many
cdr3_nt: TGCGCCAGCAGCTTGTCCGGCCGGGGGGACACTGAAGCTTTCTTT
cdr3_aa: CASSLSGRGDTEAFF

d_call: TRBD2
v_call: TRBV2
j_call: TRBJ2-3
clone_size: many
cdr3_nt: TGTGCCAGCAGGGCGACTAGCGGCACAGATACGCAGTATTTT
cdr3_aa: CASRATSGTDTQYF

d_call: TRBD2
v_call: TRBV28
j_call: TRBJ2-5
clone_size: .
cdr3_nt: TGTGCCAGCAGATCGCCGGTGGGGGGCGGGAGGGAGACCCAGTACTTC
cdr3_aa: CASRSPVGGGRETQYF

d_call: .
v_call: TRBV28
j_call: TRBJ1-2
clone_size: many
cdr3_nt: TGTGCCAGCAGTCCCCCAGGGGCGTTGTATTATGGCTACACCTTC
cdr3_aa: CASSPPGALYYGYTF

d_call: .
v_call: TRBV12-3/TRBV12-4
j_call: TRBJ2-7
clone_size: many
cdr3_nt: TGTGCCAGCAGTTTTCGTTTACAGGACTACGAGCAGTACTTC
cdr3_aa: CASSFRLQDYEQYF

d_call: .
v_call: TRBV6-2/TRBV6-3
j_call: TRBJ2-1
clone_size: many
cdr3_nt: TGTGCCAGCAGCTTAATCCAATCCTACAATGAGCAGTTCTTC
cdr3_aa: CASSLIQSYNEQFF

d_call: .
v_call: TRBV20-1
j_call: TRBJ2-3
clone_size: many
cdr3_nt: TGCAGTGCTAGCCGGGACGGTCGCACAGATACGCAGTATTTT
cdr3_aa: CSASRDGRTDTQYF

d_call: .
v_call: TRBV15
j_call: TRBJ2-3
clone_size: many
cdr3_nt: TGTGCCACCAGCAGAGATCCCTCGATTCCTAGCACAGATACGCAGTATTTT
cdr3_aa: CATSRDPSIPSTDTQYF

d_call: .
v_call: TRBV9
j_call: TRBJ2-1
clone_size: many
cdr3_nt: TGTGCCAGCAGCTCCCCCGGACATATGTTGTTGTTCTTC
cdr3_aa: CASSSPGHMLLFF

d_call: TRBD1
v_call: TRBV7-3
j_call: TRBJ1-3
clone_size: many
cdr3_nt: TGTGCCAGCAGCCGGGGACAGAGCTCTGGAAACACCATATATTTT
cdr3_aa: CASSRGQSSGNTIYF

d_call: .
v_call: TRBV15
j_call: TRBJ1-5
clone_size: many
cdr3_nt: TGTGCCACCAGCATTCCCTCCGGCAATCAGCCCCAGCATTTT
cdr3_aa: CATSIPSGNQPQHF

d_call: .
v_call: TRBV4-3
j_call: TRBJ1-5
clone_size: many
cdr3_nt: TGCGCCAGCAGCCAACGGTATGAGGGCAATCAGCCCCAGCATTTT
cdr3_aa: CASSQRYEGNQPQHF

d_call: .
v_call: TRBV5-1
j_call: TRBJ1-1
clone_size: .
cdr3_nt: TGCGCCAGCAGCTTAACAGACATGAACACTGAAGCTTTCTTT
cdr3_aa: CASSLTDMNTEAFF

d_call: TRBD1
v_call: TRBV20-1
j_call: TRBJ1-4
clone_size: many
cdr3_nt: TGCAGTGCAAGACAGGGGGCGGTTCGTAGCGAAAAACTGTTTTTT
cdr3_aa: CSARQGAVRSEKLFF

d_call: .
v_call: TRBV20-1
j_call: TRBJ2-7
clone_size: many
cdr3_nt: TGCAGTGCTAGGGAGGATCTCGGAAGCTCCTACGAGCAGTACTTC
cdr3_aa: CSAREDLGSSYEQYF

d_call: .
v_call: TRBV7-6
j_call: TRBJ1-5
clone_size: many
cdr3_nt: TGTGCCAGCAGCTTAAGAGCAGGGGACCAGCCCCAGCATTTT
cdr3_aa: CASSLRAGDQPQHF

d_call: TRBD1
v_call: TRBV10-3
j_call: TRBJ2-1
clone_size: many
cdr3_nt: TGTGCCATCAGTGGGGGGGACAGGGGAGGAGAAGGCGGCTACAATGAGCAGTTCTTC
cdr3_aa: CAISGGDRGGEGGYNEQFF

d_call: .
v_call: TRBV24-1
j_call: TRBJ2-1
clone_size: many
cdr3_nt: TGTGCCACCAGTGGCTCCAGGGGTACATCCTACAATGAGCAGTTCTTC
cdr3_aa: CATSGSRGTSYNEQFF

d_call: .
v_call: TRBV10-2
j_call: TRBJ1-2
clone_size: .
cdr3_nt: TGCGCCAGCCTGGTGGAGGCCCGAGACTATGGCTACACCTTC
cdr3_aa: CASLVEARDYGYTF

d_call: .
v_call: TRBV7-2
j_call: TRBJ1-5
clone_size: many
cdr3_nt: TGTGCCAGCAGCTTGGCCTTTGGTCAGCCCCAGCATTTT
cdr3_aa: CASSLAFGQPQHF

d_call: .
v_call: TRBV19
j_call: TRBJ2-5
clone_size: many
cdr3_nt: TGTGCCAGTAGCCCCTCGACAGTAGCAGAGACCCAGTACTTC
cdr3_aa: CASSPSTVAETQYF

d_call: TRBD1
v_call: TRBV20-1
j_call: TRBJ2-1
clone_size: many
cdr3_nt: TGCAGTGTTCCCCCCGACAGGGGCAATGAGCAGTTCTTC
cdr3_aa: CSVPPDRGNEQFF

d_call: .
v_call: TRBV20-1
j_call: TRBJ1-1
clone_size: many
cdr3_nt: TGCAGTGCTAGGCCCGGGACATCTCGGACTGAAGCTTTCTTT
cdr3_aa: CSARPGTSRTEAFF

d_call: .
v_call: TRBV28
j_call: TRBJ2-2
clone_size: many
cdr3_nt: TGTGCCAGCAGTCCCTCTTGGACGGGGAACACCGGGGAGCTGTTTTTT
cdr3_aa: CASSPSWTGNTGELFF

d_call: .
v_call: TRBV12-3/TRBV12-4
j_call: TRBJ2-2
clone_size: many
cdr3_nt: TGTGCCAGCAGTTTGGTACAGGGAGGAGCCGGGGAGCTGTTTTTT
cdr3_aa: CASSLVQGGAGELFF

d_call: .
v_call: TRBV29-1
j_call: TRBJ1-1
clone_size: many
cdr3_nt: TGCAGCGTTGAAGATCAGGAGATGGGGACTGAAGCTTTCTTT
cdr3_aa: CSVEDQEMGTEAFF

d_call: TRBD1
v_call: TRBV5-1
j_call: TRBJ1-5
clone_size: many
cdr3_nt: TGCGCCAGCAGCTTGACAGGGGACAATCAGCCCCAGCATTTT
cdr3_aa: CASSLTGDNQPQHF

d_call: .
v_call: TRBV20-1
j_call: TRBJ2-4
clone_size: many
cdr3_nt: TGCAGTGCTAGAGATAACGGGCCGAACATTCAGTACTTC
cdr3_aa: CSARDNGPNIQYF

d_call: TRBD1
v_call: TRBV20-1
j_call: TRBJ1-6
clone_size: many
cdr3_nt: TGCAGTGCTAGCACAGGGGGTTCACCCCTCCACTTT
cdr3_aa: CSASTGGSPLHF

d_call: .
v_call: TRBV19
j_call: TRBJ1-1
clone_size: many
cdr3_nt: TGTGCCAGTAGTATTGGGCAGGGGACGAACACTGAAGCTTTCTTT
cdr3_aa: CASSIGQGTNTEAFF

d_call: .
v_call: TRBV5-1
j_call: TRBJ2-5
clone_size: many
cdr3_nt: TGCGCCAGCAGGGCCTCGGAGGAGACCCAGTACTTC
cdr3_aa: CASRASEETQYF

d_call: .
v_call: TRBV6-4
j_call: TRBJ2-1
clone_size: .
cdr3_nt: TGTGCCATCAGTGACGACAGGAGCTCCTACAATGAGCAGTTCTTC
cdr3_aa: CAISDDRSSYNEQFF

d_call: .
v_call: TRBV27
j_call: TRBJ1-3
clone_size: many
cdr3_nt: TGTGCCAGCAGTCCTCTGGGAGGGTCCGGAAACACCATATATTTT
cdr3_aa: CASSPLGGSGNTIYF

d_call: .
v_call: TRBV12-3/TRBV12-4
j_call: TRBJ2-7
clone_size: many
cdr3_nt: TGTGCCAGCAGTCCAACCGACTACGAGCAGTACTTC
cdr3_aa: CASSPTDYEQYF

d_call: .
v_call: TRBV2
j_call: TRBJ2-2
clone_size: many
cdr3_nt: TGTGCCAGCAGTGATGGCAGGGGAATTGAAGCCGGGGAGCTGTTTTTT
cdr3_aa: CASSDGRGIEAGELFF

d_call: TRBD2
v_call: TRBV20-1
j_call: TRBJ2-2
clone_size: many
cdr3_nt: TGCAGTGCTCAACTAGCGGGTAACACCGGGGAGCTGTTTTTT
cdr3_aa: CSAQLAGNTGELFF

d_call: .
v_call: TRBV18
j_call: TRBJ1-1
clone_size: many
cdr3_nt: TGTGCCAGCTCCATTAGTAAGGGCTCGACTGAAGCTTTCTTT
cdr3_aa: CASSISKGSTEAFF

d_call: TRBD1
v_call: TRBV7-2
j_call: TRBJ2-7
clone_size: many
cdr3_nt: TGTGCCAGCAGCTTAGGGGGACAGAGGTTCGGGGAGCAGTACTTC
cdr3_aa: CASSLGGQRFGEQYF

d_call: .
v_call: TRBV12-3/TRBV12-4
j_call: TRBJ2-7
clone_size: many
cdr3_nt: TGTGCCAGCAGTTTAGGTATCGAGCAGTACTTC
cdr3_aa: CASSLGIEQYF

d_call: .
v_call: TRBV5-1
j_call: TRBJ1-1
clone_size: many
cdr3_nt: TGCGCCAGCAGCTCCGGGTCACTCAACACTGAAGCTTTCTTT
cdr3_aa: CASSSGSLNTEAFF

d_call: .
v_call: TRBV5-1
j_call: TRBJ2-7
clone_size: many
cdr3_nt: TGCGCCAGCAGCCCGAACAGGGTACTTTACGAGCAGTACTTC
cdr3_aa: CASSPNRVLYEQYF

d_call: .
v_call: TRBV2
j_call: TRBJ1-5
clone_size: many
cdr3_nt: TGTGCCAGCAGTGAAGCGCTAGGACAGAATCAGCCCCAGCATTTT
cdr3_aa: CASSEALGQNQPQHF

d_call: .
v_call: TRBV18
j_call: TRBJ2-7
clone_size: .
cdr3_nt: TGTGCCAGCTCACCAAGCGCCCAGGGTCCCGACGAGCAGTACTTC
cdr3_aa: CASSPSAQGPDEQYF

d_call: TRBD2
v_call: TRBV7-2
j_call: TRBJ2-7
clone_size: many
cdr3_nt: TGTGCCAGCAGCTTACTAGCGGGGAGCTCCTACGAGCAGTACTTC
cdr3_aa: CASSLLAGSSYEQYF

d_call: .
v_call: TRBV6-1
j_call: TRBJ1-6
clone_size: .
cdr3_nt: TGTGCCAGCAGACACACAGGCCTCTCCTATAATTCACCCCTCCACTTT
cdr3_aa: CASRHTGLSYNSPLHF

d_call: .
v_call: TRBV18
j_call: TRBJ2-1
clone_size: many
cdr3_nt: TGTGCCAGCTCATTAGGGGCGGAGGTGTACAATGAGCAGTTCTTC
cdr3_aa: CASSLGAEVYNEQFF

d_call: .
v_call: TRBV5-1
j_call: TRBJ2-2
clone_size: many
cdr3_nt: TGCGCCAGCAGCTTGGAATCAGAATCGGTTCTGTTTTTT
cdr3_aa: CASSLESESVLFF

d_call: .
v_call: TRBV7-9
j_call: TRBJ2-1
clone_size: many
cdr3_nt: TGTGCCAGCAGCTCACGTGGCGCGAATGAGCAGTTCTTC
cdr3_aa: CASSSRGANEQFF

d_call: .
v_call: TRBV20-1
j_call: TRBJ2-7
clone_size: many
cdr3_nt: TGCAGTGCCAAAGCGATTGGATGGACAGAAGGCTCCTACGAGCAGTACTTC
cdr3_aa: CSAKAIGWTEGSYEQYF

d_call: .
v_call: TRBV20-1
j_call: TRBJ1-1
clone_size: many
cdr3_nt: TGCAGTGCTAGTCGCGCCCAGGAGGGGGGGACTGAAGCTTTCTTT
cdr3_aa: CSASRAQEGGTEAFF

d_call: TRBD2
v_call: TRBV5-1
j_call: TRBJ2-7
clone_size: many
cdr3_nt: TGCGCCAGCAGCCTATCTAGCGGAGCCTACGAGCAGTACTTC
cdr3_aa: CASSLSSGAYEQYF

d_call: TRBD2
v_call: TRBV20-1
j_call: TRBJ2-2
clone_size: .
cdr3_nt: TGCAGTGCCAGCCCGGGACTAGCGGTGAACACCGGGGAGCTGTTTTTT
cdr3_aa: CSASPGLAVNTGELFF

d_call: .
v_call: TRBV2
j_call: TRBJ2-1
clone_size: many
cdr3_nt: TGTGCCAGCAGTCGGGACGACACCTACAATGAGCAGTTCTTC
cdr3_aa: CASSRDDTYNEQFF

d_call: TRBD1
v_call: TRBV9
j_call: TRBJ1-4
clone_size: many
cdr3_nt: TGTGCCAGCAGCGTAGGAGGCACAGGGGATGAAAAACTGTTTTTT
cdr3_aa: CASSVGGTGDEKLFF

d_call: .
v_call: TRBV29-1
j_call: TRBJ1-5
clone_size: few
cdr3_nt: TGCAGCGCCCTCGAGGGAGTAAGTGATCAGCCCCAGCATTTT
cdr3_aa: CSALEGVSDQPQHF

d_call: .
v_call: TRBV6-1
j_call: TRBJ2-6
clone_size: many
cdr3_nt: TGTGCCAGTAGGAGGGGGTCCGGGGCCAACGTCCTGACTTTC
cdr3_aa: CASRRGSGANVLTF

d_call: .
v_call: TRBV20-1
j_call: TRBJ2-3
clone_size: many
cdr3_nt: TGCAGTGCTACTGCAACTAGCACAGATACGCAGTATTTT
cdr3_aa: CSATATSTDTQYF

d_call: .
v_call: TRBV6-2/TRBV6-3
j_call: TRBJ1-5
clone_size: many
cdr3_nt: TGTGCCAGCAGCCCCGACAGGAACGATCAGCCCCAGCATTTT
cdr3_aa: CASSPDRNDQPQHF